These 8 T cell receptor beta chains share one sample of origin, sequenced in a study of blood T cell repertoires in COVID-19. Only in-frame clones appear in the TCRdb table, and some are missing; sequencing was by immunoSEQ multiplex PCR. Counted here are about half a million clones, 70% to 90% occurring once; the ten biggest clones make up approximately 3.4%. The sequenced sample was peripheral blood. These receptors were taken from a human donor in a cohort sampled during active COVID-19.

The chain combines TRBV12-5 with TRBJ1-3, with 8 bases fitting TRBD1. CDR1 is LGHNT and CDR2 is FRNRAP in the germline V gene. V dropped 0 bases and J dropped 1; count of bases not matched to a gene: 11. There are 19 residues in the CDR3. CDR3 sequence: CASGLVQLWGQVSGNTIYF. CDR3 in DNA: TGTGCTAGTGGTTTGGTACAACTCTGGGGACAGGTTTCTGGAAACACCATATATTTT. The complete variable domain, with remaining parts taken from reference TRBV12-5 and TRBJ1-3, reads DARVTQTPRHKVTEMGQEVTMRCQPILGHNTVFWYRQTMMQGLELLAYFRNRAPLDDSGMPKDRFSAEMPDATLATLKIQPSEPRDSAVYFCASGLVQLWGQVSGNTIYFGEGSWLTVV.

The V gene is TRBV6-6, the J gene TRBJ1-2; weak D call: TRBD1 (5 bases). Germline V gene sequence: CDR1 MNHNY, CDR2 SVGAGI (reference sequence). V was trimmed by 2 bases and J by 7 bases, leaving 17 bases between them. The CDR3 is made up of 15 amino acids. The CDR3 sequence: CASSYGSGQTFGYTF. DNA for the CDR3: TGTGCCAGCAGTTACGGTTCCGGACAAACGTTTGGCTACACCTTC.

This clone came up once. The chain's CDR3 is CASSSPGGDNEQFF. DNA for the CDR3: TGTGCCAGCAGTTCCCCCGGGGGAGACAATGAGCAGTTCTTC. The chain recombines TRBV6-5 with TRBJ2-1, with D perhaps TRBD2 (6 bases). CDR3 size: 14 residues. V lost 4 bases and J lost 5, with 12 bases in between. Germline lookup yields CDR1 MNHEY and CDR2 SVGAGI.

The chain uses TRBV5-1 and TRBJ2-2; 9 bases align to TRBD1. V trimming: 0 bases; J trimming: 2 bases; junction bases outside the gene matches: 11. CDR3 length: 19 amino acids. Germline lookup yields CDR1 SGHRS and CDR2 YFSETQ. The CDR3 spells CASSLAGTGPSKNTGELFF. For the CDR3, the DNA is TGCGCCAGCAGCTTGGCCGGGACAGGGCCCTCGAAAAACACCGGGGAGCTGTTTTTT.

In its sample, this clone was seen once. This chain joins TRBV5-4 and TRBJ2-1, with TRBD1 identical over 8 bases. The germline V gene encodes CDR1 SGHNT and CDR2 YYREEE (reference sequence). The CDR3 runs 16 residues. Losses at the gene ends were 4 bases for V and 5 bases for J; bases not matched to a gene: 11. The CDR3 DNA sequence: TGTGCCAGCAGCAGGGACAGGCGAAATTCGGACAATGAGCAGTTCTTC. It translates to CASSRDRRNSDNEQFF.

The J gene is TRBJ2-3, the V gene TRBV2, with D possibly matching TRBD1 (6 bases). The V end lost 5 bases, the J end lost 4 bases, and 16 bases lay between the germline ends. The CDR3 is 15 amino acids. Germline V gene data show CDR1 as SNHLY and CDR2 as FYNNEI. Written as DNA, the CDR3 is TGTGCCAGCAGTCGAACAGGGATATCAGCAGATACGCAGTATTTT. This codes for CASSRTGISADTQYF.

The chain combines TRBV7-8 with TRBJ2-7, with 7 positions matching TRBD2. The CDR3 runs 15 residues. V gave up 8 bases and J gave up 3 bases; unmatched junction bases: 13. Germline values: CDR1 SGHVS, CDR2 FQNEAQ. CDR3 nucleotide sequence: TGTGCCAGCCGCCGAGGCGGGAGACCGATCTACGAGCAGTACTTC. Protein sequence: CASRRGGRPIYEQYF.

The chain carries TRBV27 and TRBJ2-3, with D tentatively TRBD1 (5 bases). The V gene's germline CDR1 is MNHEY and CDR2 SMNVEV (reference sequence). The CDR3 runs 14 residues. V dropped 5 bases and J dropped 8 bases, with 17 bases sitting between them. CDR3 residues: CASSPRQSMLTQYF. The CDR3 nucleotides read TGTGCCAGCAGTCCCCGACAGTCTATGCTTACGCAGTATTTT.